Sequencing of this TCR beta chain was carried out in a study of OX40 agonist ivuxolimab in advanced cancers. Study at large: Patients received ivuxolimab, an intravenous treatment, every 2 weeks at 0.01 to 10 mg/kg. Dose-escalation cases comprised hepatocellular carcinoma, melanoma, renal cell or head and neck cancer.

TCRdb's table, derived via immunoSEQ multiplex PCR, lists solely in-frame clones and lacks some. The sample yields about 43,000 clones, 80% seen once. This CDR3 has 12 residues. Per the germline V gene, CDR1 is SEHNR and CDR2 is FQNEAQ (reference sequence). V was pared by 5 bases and J by 1 base, with 5 bases between. The chain has TRBV7-9 and TRBJ1-2; no clear D. Sequences were derived from CD4+ or CD8+ T cells sorted from blood, sampled in a trial of the OX40 agonist ivuxolimab. This clonotype was obtained from an adult with an advanced solid tumor such as melanoma, head and neck, liver or kidney cancer. The CDR3 region has the DNA TGTGCCAGCAGCCTGGATAACTATGGCTACACCTTC. This sequence encodes CASSLDNYGYTF.